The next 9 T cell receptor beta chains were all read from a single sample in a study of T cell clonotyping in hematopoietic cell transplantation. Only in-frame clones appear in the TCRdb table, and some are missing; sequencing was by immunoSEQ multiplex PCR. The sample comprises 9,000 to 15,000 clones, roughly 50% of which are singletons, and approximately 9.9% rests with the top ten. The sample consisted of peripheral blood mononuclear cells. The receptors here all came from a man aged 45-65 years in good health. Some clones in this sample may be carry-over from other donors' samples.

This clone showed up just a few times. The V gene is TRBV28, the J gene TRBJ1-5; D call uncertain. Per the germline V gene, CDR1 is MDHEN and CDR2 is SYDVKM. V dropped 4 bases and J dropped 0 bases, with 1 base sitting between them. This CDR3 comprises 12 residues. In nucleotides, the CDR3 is TGTGCCAGCAGTTATAGCAATCAGCCCCAGCATTTT. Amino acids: CASSYSNQPQHF.

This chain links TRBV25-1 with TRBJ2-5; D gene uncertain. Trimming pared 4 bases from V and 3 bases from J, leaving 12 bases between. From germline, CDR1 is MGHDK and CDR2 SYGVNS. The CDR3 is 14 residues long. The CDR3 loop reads CASSGLGVKETQYF. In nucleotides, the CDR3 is TGTGCCAGCAGTGGCCTTGGGGTTAAAGAGACCCAGTACTTC.

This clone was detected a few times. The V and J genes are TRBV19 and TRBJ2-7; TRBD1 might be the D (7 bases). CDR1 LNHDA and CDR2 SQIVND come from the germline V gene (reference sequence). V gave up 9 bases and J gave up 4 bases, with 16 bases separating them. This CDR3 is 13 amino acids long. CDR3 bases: TGTGCCAGAGCCGCAGGGGGACTGTACGAGCAGTACTTC. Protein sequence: CARAAGGLYEQYF.

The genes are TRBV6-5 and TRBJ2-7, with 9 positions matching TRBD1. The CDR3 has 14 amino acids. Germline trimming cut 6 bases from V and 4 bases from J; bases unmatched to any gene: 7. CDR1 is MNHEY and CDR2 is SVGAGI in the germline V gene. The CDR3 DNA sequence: TGTGCCAGCAGCCGGGACAGGGAGGTTTACGAGCAGTACTTC. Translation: CASSRDREVYEQYF.

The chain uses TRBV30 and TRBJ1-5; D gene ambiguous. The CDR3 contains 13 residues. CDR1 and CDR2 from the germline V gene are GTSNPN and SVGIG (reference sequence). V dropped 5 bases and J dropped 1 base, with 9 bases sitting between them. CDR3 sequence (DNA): TGTGCCTGGGCGAAGGACAGCAATCAGCCCCAGCATTTT. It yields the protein CAWAKDSNQPQHF. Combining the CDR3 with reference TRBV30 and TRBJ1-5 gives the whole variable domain SQTIHQWPATLVQPVGSPLSLECTVEGTSNPNLYWYRQAAGRGLQLLFYSVGIGQISSEVPQNLSASRPQDRQFILSSKKLLLSDSGFYLCAWAKDSNQPQHFGDGTRLSIL.

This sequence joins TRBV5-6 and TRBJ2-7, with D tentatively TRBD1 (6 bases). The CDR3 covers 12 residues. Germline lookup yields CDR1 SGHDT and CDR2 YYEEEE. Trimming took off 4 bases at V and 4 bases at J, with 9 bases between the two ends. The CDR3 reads CASSSTGYEQYF. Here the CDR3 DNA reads TGTGCCAGCAGCAGCACAGGGTACGAGCAGTACTTC.

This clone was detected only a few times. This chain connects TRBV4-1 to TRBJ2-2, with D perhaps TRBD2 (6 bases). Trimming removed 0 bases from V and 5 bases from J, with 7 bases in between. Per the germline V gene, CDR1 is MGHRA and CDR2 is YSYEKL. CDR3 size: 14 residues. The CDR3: CASSQDRETGELFF. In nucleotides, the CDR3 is TGCGCCAGCAGCCAAGATCGGGAGACCGGGGAGCTGTTTTTT.

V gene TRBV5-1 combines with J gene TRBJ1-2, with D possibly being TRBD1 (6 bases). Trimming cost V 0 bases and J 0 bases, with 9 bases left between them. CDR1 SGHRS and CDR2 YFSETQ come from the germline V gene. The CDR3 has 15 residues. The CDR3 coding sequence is TGCGCCAGCAGCTTGGTACAGGGAGCTAACTATGGCTACACCTTC. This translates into CASSLVQGANYGYTF.

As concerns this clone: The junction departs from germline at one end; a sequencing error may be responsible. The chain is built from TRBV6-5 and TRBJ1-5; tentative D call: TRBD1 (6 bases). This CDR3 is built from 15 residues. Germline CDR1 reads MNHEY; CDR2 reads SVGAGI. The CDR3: CASSSGPGGNQPQRF. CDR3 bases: TGTGCCAGCAGTTCTGGCCCTGGGGGCAATCAGCCCCAGCGTTTT.